Listed here is a single TCR beta chain. This clone was observed a single time. Its antigen is not yet known. Base qualities are missing; no much larger clone stands one base away. Collaborating institutions collected whole blood in K2EDTA tubes following their own protocols. Collaborator samples were shipped for TCRbeta analysis as frozen whole blood, isolated PBMCs, or DNA extracted from either sample type. According to the germline V gene (reference sequence), CDR1 reads SEHNR and CDR2 reads FQNEAQ. The CDR3 spans 18 residues, from the cysteine through the phenylalanine. The only DNA kept is the CDR3, 54 bases in frame from the first base. Germline trimming: 5 bases from V, 7 bases from J; junction bases outside gene matches: 14. TCRbeta CDR3 regions were amplified from genomic DNA by means of the immunoSEQ Assay, a bias-controlled multiplex PCR. The source study handled its data this way. Within the assay, amplification of reference gene primers was used to estimate how many nucleated cells each sample contained. To quantify the absolute abundance of each unique TCRbeta CDR3 rearrangement, sequence reads were collapsed and filtered. For each sample, productive Simpson clonality was calculated by taking the square root of Simpson's diversity index across productive rearrangements. This immuneACCESS table, as held by TCRdb, lists in-frame sequences with V and J called but not all clones. Of the missing ones, under half trace to an unresolved V gene in checked studies; the others have no known cause. The D gene and trimming were derived from the DNA, and the V and J assignments and clone size from that table. In this sample the table shows under 70,000 clones, more than 75% of which occur a single time. The ten largest account for 11% of the sample.

The data were taken from a study of blood T cell repertoires in COVID-19 (TCRdb year 2020). A note on the overall study: Collaborator samples came from the United States, Italy and Spain and covered acute and convalescent phases of COVID-19. The sample metadata nearly always contained a de-identified subject ID, COVID-19 status, age in years and sex. Samples were obtained from the ongoing ImmuneRACE study (first 160 participants) and from 1,200 or so subjects provided by 6 global collaborators. A freely available public database, intended as a resource for researchers studying the immune response to SARS-CoV-2, is where the repertoires were released. The material from the prospective study consisted of cDNA or gDNA derived from T cells, B-cell-depleted T cells, or PBMCs. The dataset comprised deeply sampled blood TCRbeta repertoires from subjects exposed to, actively infected with, or recovered from COVID-19. Where available, HLA class I and class II types were obtained from metadata supplied by the sample provider rather than from assay-based typing.

The full study reports these points: The amount of clinical and demographic metadata varied by source and participant and was provided uncurated.

The receptor's source is a woman between 18 and 29 years old with acute or convalescent COVID-19. The receptor chain draws on TRBV7-9 and TRBJ1-6, with TRBD1 matching 10 junction bases. The sequenced sample was peripheral blood. The CDR3: CASSPGTGVGRENSPLHF. The DNA is as follows: TGTGCCAGCAGCCCCGGGACAGGGGTTGGGCGTGAGAATTCACCCCTCCACTTT. Full variable domain (CDR3 extended with the reference TRBV7-9 and TRBJ1-6 proteins): DTGVSQNPRHKITKRGQNVTFRCDPISEHNRLYWYRQTLGQGPEFLTYFQNEAQLEKSRLLSDRFSAERPKGSFSTLEIQRTEQGDSAMYLCASSPGTGVGRENSPLHFGNGTRLTVT.